The rows below give T cell receptor beta chains drawn from one sample of a study of technical replicates of blood from a few donors. Assay: immunoSEQ multiplex PCR; the TCRdb copy retains only in-frame clones and omits some. The sample has roughly 80,000 clones; 85% to 95% are singletons. Input material: T cells isolated from PBMCs. The receptors derive from a human donor in good health. CDR3s include the opening cysteine and the closing phenylalanine or tryptophan. D genes are given only for firm matches. Clone size, where shown, is once, few, many, or a class for clones that have expanded.

V	size	D	J	CDR3	DNA
TRBV7-9	.	.	TRBJ1-1	CASSRELQNTEAFF	TGTGCCAGCAGCCGAGAGTTGCAGAACACTGAAGCTTTCTTT
TRBV13	.	.	TRBJ1-4	CASSLRHSNEKLFF	TGTGCCAGCAGCCTTCGACATTCTAATGAAAAACTGTTTTTT
TRBV4-3	.	.	TRBJ2-3	CASSTNPSTDTQYF	TGCGCCAGCAGTACAAACCCGAGCACAGATACGCAGTATTTT
TRBV15	.	TRBD2	TRBJ2-7	CATSRQSSGRASSQYF	TGTGCCACCAGCAGACAGAGTAGCGGGAGGGCCTCTTCGCAGTACTTC
TRBV30	.	TRBD1	TRBJ2-7	CAWTTGTGQTYEQYF	TGTGCCTGGACTACCGGGACAGGGCAAACCTACGAGCAGTACTTC
TRBV29-1	.	.	TRBJ2-1	CSVVGGSHNEQFF	TGCAGCGTTGTGGGAGGCTCCCACAATGAGCAGTTCTTC
TRBV7-9	.	.	TRBJ2-1	CASSDGYNEQFF	TGTGCCAGCAGCGACGGGTACAATGAGCAGTTCTTC
TRBV2	.	.	TRBJ2-2	CASSLGASGELFF	TGTGCCAGCAGTTTAGGGGCGAGCGGGGAGCTGTTTTTT
TRBV4-2	.	.	TRBJ2-3	CASSQDATRRPSYPDTQYF	TGTGCCAGCAGCCAAGACGCCACCCGGCGGCCGAGCTACCCAGATACGCAGTATTTT
TRBV19	.	TRBD1	TRBJ2-7	CASSQGTGGSYEQYF	TGTGCCAGTAGCCAGGGGACAGGGGGCTCCTACGAGCAGTACTTC
TRBV2	.	.	TRBJ2-3	CASTEGGVTDTQYF	TGTGCCAGCACCGAAGGGGGGGTCACAGATACGCAGTATTTT
TRBV9	once	TRBD1	TRBJ2-1	CASSVEPGQGDNEQFF	TGTGCCAGCAGCGTAGAGCCGGGGCAGGGGGACAATGAGCAGTTCTTC
TRBV7-8	.	.	TRBJ1-2	CASSFSGTPYGYTF	TGTGCCAGCAGCTTTTCCGGGACACCCTATGGCTACACCTTC
TRBV4-1	.	TRBD2	TRBJ2-7	CASSQEAASGPTYEQYF	TGCGCCAGCAGCCAAGAGGCAGCTAGCGGGCCTACCTACGAGCAGTACTTC
TRBV10-3	few	.	TRBJ2-1	CAISSRDNEQFF	TGTGCCATCAGCTCCAGGGATAATGAGCAGTTCTTC
TRBV10-3	.	.	TRBJ1-1	CAISLRDMSMNTEAFF	TGTGCCATCAGCCTCCGGGACATGAGTATGAACACTGAAGCTTTCTTT
TRBV4-1	.	TRBD2	TRBJ2-1	CASSQGSGDYNEQFF	TGCGCCAGCAGCCAAGGGAGCGGGGACTACAATGAGCAGTTCTTC
TRBV9	.	.	TRBJ2-2	CASSVAPGKLINTGELFF	TGTGCCAGCAGCGTAGCTCCGGGGAAGTTAATCAACACCGGGGAGCTGTTTTTT
TRBV11-2	once	.	TRBJ1-4	CASSLRQFHEKLFF	TGTGCCAGCAGCTTAAGACAGTTCCATGAAAAACTGTTTTTT